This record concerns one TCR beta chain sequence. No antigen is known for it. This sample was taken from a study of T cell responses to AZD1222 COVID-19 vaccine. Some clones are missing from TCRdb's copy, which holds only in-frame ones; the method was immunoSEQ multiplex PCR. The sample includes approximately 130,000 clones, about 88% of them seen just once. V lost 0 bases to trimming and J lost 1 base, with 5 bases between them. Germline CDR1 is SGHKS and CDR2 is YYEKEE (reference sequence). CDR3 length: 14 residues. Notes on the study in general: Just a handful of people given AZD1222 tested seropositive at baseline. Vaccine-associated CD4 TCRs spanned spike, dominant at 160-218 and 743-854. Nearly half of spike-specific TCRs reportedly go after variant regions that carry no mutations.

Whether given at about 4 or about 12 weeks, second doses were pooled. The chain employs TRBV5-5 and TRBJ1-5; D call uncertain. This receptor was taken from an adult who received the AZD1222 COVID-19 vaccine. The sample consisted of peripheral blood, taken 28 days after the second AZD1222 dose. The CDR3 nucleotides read TGTGCCAGCAGCTTGGGGGCGAGCAATCAGCCCCAGCATTTT. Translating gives CASSLGASNQPQHF.